This TCR beta chain appears in the sequencing data of a study of T cell responses to AZD1222 COVID-19 vaccine. Overall study: The analysis combined second doses at about 4 or about 12 weeks.

Trimming pared 0 bases from V and 4 bases from J, leaving 13 bases between. Germline V gene sequence: CDR1 SGDLS, CDR2 YYNGEE. The CDR3 runs to 15 residues. Study-level results: Sampling that yielded the repertoires occurred only after the peak T cell response. Along spike, vaccine-associated CD4 TCRs were found throughout, with dominance at 160-218 and 743-854. Baseline seropositivity occurred in only 5 to 7 AZD1222 recipients.

Measured with immunoSEQ multiplex PCR; TCRdb has only the in-frame clones, and not every one. Here the sample spans 100,000 to 150,000 clones, about nine tenths being singletons. A remark on this clone: Its target is not known.

The gene calls are TRBV9 and TRBJ1-2, with D hard to call. This sequence was found in an adult in good health. The material was peripheral blood, obtained on day 0 of AZD1222 vaccination. CDR3 sequence reads: CASSVALGGSYGYTF. CDR3 bases: TGTGCCAGCAGCGTAGCCCTAGGAGGATCCTATGGCTACACCTTC. Full variable domain (missing parts from reference TRBV9 and TRBJ1-2): DSGVTQTPKHLITATGQRVTLRCSPRSGDLSVYWYQQSLDQGLQFLIQYYNGEERAKGNILERFSAQQFPDLHSELNLSSLELGDSALYFCASSVALGGSYGYTFGSGTRLTVV.